One sample yielded the 16 T cell receptor beta chains listed below, sequenced in a study of CD8+ T cells in alopecia areata. Treatment here: oral pan-JAK inhibitor, 5-10 mg twice daily. It was cDNA, reverse transcribed from extracted RNA, that served as the sequencing template. Profiled with immunoSEQ multiplex PCR; TCRdb holds only in-frame clones, not every one. The data hold about 120,000 clones, with approximately 53% observed a single time. This specimen consisted of CD4+ T cells sorted from blood, obtained at week 4, from a patient treated with tofacitinib. The receptors here all came from a human donor with alopecia areata.

The V call is TRBV2, the J call TRBJ1-2; D not resolved. This CDR3 region has 15 residues. Germline V gene sequence: CDR1 SNHLY, CDR2 FYNNEI. V lost 0 bases to trimming and J lost 8 bases, with 16 bases between them. In nucleotides, the CDR3 is TGTGCCAGCAGTGAAGCGCTTCGCGGGTTTCGAGGCTACACCTTC. Translation gives CASSEALRGFRGYTF.

This chain links TRBV2 with TRBJ1-2, with unresolved D. The germline CDR1 and CDR2 sequences are SNHLY and FYNNEI. Between the trimmed V and J ends, which lost 7 bases and 2 bases, there was a span of 8 bases. The CDR3 covers 12 residues. CDR3 bases: TGTGCCAGCACAACAGCGAACTATGGCTACACCTTC. This encodes CASTTANYGYTF.

This clone was counted a few times. CDR3 amino acids: CASSSGTPGKLFF. The CDR3 DNA is TGTGCCAGCTCTTCCGGGACGCCCGGAAAACTGTTTTTT. V is TRBV7-9 and J is TRBJ1-4, with D perhaps matching TRBD1 (5 bases). CDR3 length: 13 residues. V was trimmed by 8 bases and J by 10 bases, leaving 17 bases between them. Germline-derived CDR1 and CDR2 are SEHNR and FQNEAQ (reference sequence).

This clone was seen only once. V usage is TRBV30 and J usage is TRBJ2-5; TRBD1 is a possible D gene (6 bases). The CDR3 has 13 amino acids. Per the germline V gene, CDR1 is GTSNPN and CDR2 is SVGIG (reference sequence). V shed 0 bases and J shed 4 bases, with 9 bases lying between them. Here the CDR3 DNA reads TGTGCCTGGAGTGTACGCAGGGGAGAGACCCAGTACTTC. This translates into CAWSVRRGETQYF.

This clone was seen a handful of times. This sequence joins TRBV9 and TRBJ1-1, with D hard to call. Germline values: CDR1 SGDLS, CDR2 YYNGEE. The CDR3 loop spans 13 amino acids. V was cut by 0 bases and J by 2 bases, with 5 bases left in between. CDR3 region: CASSVESNTEAFF. As DNA, the CDR3 is TGTGCCAGCAGCGTAGAGAGTAACACTGAAGCTTTCTTT.

This clone was detected ten times or more. As DNA, the CDR3 is TGTGCCAGCAGTTACTACGACAGGGGGCCAAATCAGCCCCAGCATTTT. It translates to CASSYYDRGPNQPQHF. The chain joins TRBV6-6 to TRBJ1-5, with 10 bases matching TRBD1. The V and J ends lost 1 base and 4 bases, in that order; junction bases with no gene match: 4. Germline-derived CDR1 and CDR2 are MNHNY and SVGAGI (reference sequence). This CDR3 has 16 residues.

This clone has a single count. This chain joins TRBV30 and TRBJ1-1; the D gene is possibly TRBD1 (5 bases). V was pared by 2 bases and J by 2 bases, with 18 bases between. Per germline, CDR1 GTSNPN and CDR2 SVGIG (reference sequence). There are 16 residues in the CDR3. The CDR3 nucleotides are TGTGCCTGGAGTCCACGGGACCCTTCGGACAACACTGAAGCTTTCTTT. Translated: CAWSPRDPSDNTEAFF.

This clone has just one count. This chain links TRBV5-1 with TRBJ2-7; 8 positions match TRBD2. The CDR3 extends over 15 amino acids. CDR1 is SGHRS and CDR2 is YFSETQ in the germline V gene. J was trimmed by 2 bases and V by 3 bases; bases with no gene match: 7. CDR3 DNA: TGCGCCAGCAGCTCGAAGGGGGGACTAGCCTACGAGCAGTACTTC. Protein: CASSSKGGLAYEQYF. The full variable domain, with the rest looked up from reference TRBV5-1 and TRBJ2-7, is KAGVTQTPRYLIKTRGQQVTLSCSPISGHRSVSWYQQTPGQGLQFLFEYFSETQRNKGNFPGRFSGRQFSNSRSEMNVSTLELGDSALYLCASSSKGGLAYEQYFGPGTRLTVT.

This clone was seen only a few times. The V call is TRBV10-3, the J call TRBJ1-3, with D hard to call. The ends were cut back, 8 bases at V and 2 bases at J, with 7 bases in the middle. Germline-derived CDR1 and CDR2 are ENHRY and SYGVKD. The CDR3 contains 12 residues. The CDR3 sequence: CAIGITGNTIYF. The CDR3 DNA is TGTGCCATCGGAATTACTGGAAACACCATATATTTT.

This clone was recorded a few times. The rearrangement joins TRBV7-3 to TRBJ2-1; D not certain. From germline, CDR1 is SGHTA and CDR2 FQGTGA. Trimming removed 1 base from V and 2 bases from J, with 9 bases in between. CDR3 length equals 15 residues. CDR3 loop: CASSLSFTAYNEQFF. CDR3 sequence (DNA): TGTGCCAGCAGCTTAAGTTTTACAGCCTACAATGAGCAGTTCTTC.

This chain joins TRBV29-1 and TRBJ2-3; 7 positions match TRBD2. The CDR3 has 16 residues. V was pared by 1 base and J by 0 bases, with 7 bases of the junction left unmatched. CDR1 and CDR2 (germline): SQVTM, ANQGSEA. For the CDR3, the DNA is TGCAGCGTTGAAGCAAGCGCTAGCGGCAGCACAGATACGCAGTATTTT. As protein: CSVEASASGSTDTQYF.

This clone was counted between two and nine times. The gene calls are TRBV30 and TRBJ2-4; D perhaps matches TRBD1 (6 bases). From germline, CDR1 is GTSNPN and CDR2 SVGIG (reference sequence). The CDR3 loop spans 13 amino acids. Trimming left V 2 bases short and J 6 bases short, with 11 bases between. As DNA, the CDR3 is TGTGCCTGGAGTACTGGGGGCGGAAACATTCAGTACTTC. Translation: CAWSTGGGNIQYF.

The V gene is TRBV29-1, the J gene TRBJ2-5; either TRBD1 or TRBD2 may fit D (5 bases each). V was pared by 4 bases and J by 1 base, with 7 bases between. The CDR3 runs to 12 residues. Germline assignment: CDR1 SQVTM and CDR2 ANQGSEA. Here the CDR3 reads CSVGDGQETQYF. CDR3 in DNA: TGCAGCGTTGGGGACGGCCAAGAGACCCAGTACTTC.

This clone was seen a few times. The chain joins TRBV27 to TRBJ2-5; the D gene is possibly TRBD1 (5 bases). Germline values: CDR1 MNHEY, CDR2 SMNVEV (reference sequence). This CDR3 region has 15 residues. V gave up 0 bases and J gave up 4 bases, with 12 bases separating them. DNA for the CDR3: TGTGCCAGCAGTTTATCGAGCGCAGGGCGAGAGACCCAGTACTTC. This translates into CASSLSSAGRETQYF.

The chain recombines TRBV9 with TRBJ1-1; possibly TRBD1 for D (5 bases). V lost 0 bases to trimming and J lost 0 bases, with 6 bases between them. The CDR3 extends over 14 amino acids. Per germline, CDR1 SGDLS and CDR2 YYNGEE. The CDR3 DNA is TGTGCCAGCAGCGTAGGACAGCTGAACACTGAAGCTTTCTTT. Translating it yields CASSVGQLNTEAFF.

This clone was counted only a few times. This chain joins TRBV18 and TRBJ1-1, with unresolved D. The germline gives CDR1 KGHSH, CDR2 LQKENI. V was pared by 3 bases and J by 0 bases, with 14 bases between. The CDR3 covers 16 residues. The CDR3 coding sequence is TGTGCCAGCTCACCGAAAGCCGGGTCCATGAACACTGAAGCTTTCTTT. The encoded protein is CASSPKAGSMNTEAFF.